Listed below are T cell receptor beta chains from one sample, sequenced in a study of spatial heterogeneity in lung cancer. TCRdb re-analysed the 5' RACE reads in MiXCR, keeping a single row per CDR3 protein. Of 10,000 to 14,000 distinct CDR3 sequences listed, about an eighth were seen once; the top ten hold 9.5% to 15%. The sample was lung tumor tissue, taken at surgery. The origin of the receptors is a female donor with early-stage non-small cell lung cancer. CDR3s include the opening cysteine and the closing phenylalanine or tryptophan. A D gene is named only where the DNA matches it firmly. Where a row states a size, it is once, few, many or the class of an expanded clone; other rows omit it.

size: many
J: TRBJ1-1
D: NA
V: TRBV5-6
DNA: TGTGCCAGCAGCTTCCTAGGAAGGACTGAAGCTTTCTTT
CDR3: CASSFLGRTEAFF

size: many
J: TRBJ1-5
D: TRBD1
V: TRBV6-6
DNA: TGTGCCAGCAGCCGTGACAGGGGTCGACAGCCCCAGCATTTT
CDR3: CASSRDRGRQPQHF

size: many
J: TRBJ2-3
D: NA
V: TRBV7-9
DNA: TGTGCCAGCAGTCAAAGGGGGGCCACAGATACGCAGTATTTT
CDR3: CASSQRGATDTQYF

size: many
J: TRBJ2-5
D: NA
V: TRBV5-5
DNA: TGTGCCAGCAGCTTGAGGTACGCGGGCCAAGAGACCCAGTACTTC
CDR3: CASSLRYAGQETQYF

size: medium-sized
J: TRBJ2-5
D: NA
V: TRBV20-1
DNA: TGCAGTGCTAGCTCACAGTATGGGATCGAGACCCAGTACTTC
CDR3: CSASSQYGIETQYF

size: many
J: TRBJ2-2
D: NA
V: TRBV9
DNA: TGTGCCAGCAGCGTCGGGACGAACACCGGGGAGCTGTTTTTT
CDR3: CASSVGTNTGELFF

size: many
J: TRBJ2-3
D: TRBD1
V: TRBV30
DNA: TGTGCCTGGTTCCAACAGGGGAATACGCAGTATTTT
CDR3: CAWFQQGNTQYF

size: many
J: TRBJ2-2
D: NA
V: TRBV3-1
DNA: TGTGCCAGCAGCCATGGTACCGGGGAGCTGTTTTTT
CDR3: CASSHGTGELFF

size: medium-sized
J: TRBJ1-4
D: TRBD1
V: TRBV27
DNA: TGTGCCAGCAGTTCGACAGGGGAGAAACTGTTTTTT
CDR3: CASSSTGEKLFF

size: few
J: TRBJ2-3
D: NA
V: TRBV7-2
DNA: TGTGCCAGCAGCTCTCGGGACGGGCCAGATACGCAGTATTTT
CDR3: CASSSRDGPDTQYF

size: NA
J: TRBJ2-2
D: NA
V: TRBV5-4
DNA: TGTGCCAGCAGCTCTCAGGGAGGCGGCACCGGGGAGCTGTTTTTT
CDR3: CASSSQGGGTGELFF

size: NA
J: TRBJ1-3
D: NA
V: TRBV7-6
DNA: TGTGCCAGCAGCTTAGTGAAGGGGGAAAATCTAAACACCATATATTTT
CDR3: CASSLVKGENLNTIYF

size: many
J: TRBJ2-1
D: NA
V: TRBV18
DNA: TGTGCCAGCTCACCAACTTCCCCAAACAATGAGCAGTTCTTC
CDR3: CASSPTSPNNEQFF

size: many
J: TRBJ2-5
D: NA
V: TRBV6-1
DNA: TGTGCCAGCAGTGACAGAGCCCGACAAGAGACCCAGTACTTC
CDR3: CASSDRARQETQYF

size: NA
J: TRBJ1-2
D: NA
V: TRBV7-9
DNA: TGTGCCAGCAGCCCGGACCACCTTCGCTATGGCTACACCTTC
CDR3: CASSPDHLRYGYTF

size: NA
J: TRBJ1-5
D: NA
V: TRBV27
DNA: TGTGCCAGCAGTTGTTCCAACCCCCAGCATTTT
CDR3: CASSCSNPQHF

size: medium-sized
J: TRBJ1-5
D: NA
V: TRBV6-5
DNA: TGTGCCAGCAGTTGGACACGGGGCCCGAATCAGCCCCAGCATTTT
CDR3: CASSWTRGPNQPQHF

size: NA
J: TRBJ2-3
D: NA
V: TRBV6-2/TRBV6-3
DNA: TGTGCCAGCAGTTATAGGGCCCTCCCTGCAGATACGCAGTATTTT
CDR3: CASSYRALPADTQYF

size: NA
J: TRBJ2-1
D: TRBD2
V: TRBV20-1
DNA: TGCAGTGCTGATCGGACTAGCGGGGCCCGTTACAATGAGCAGTTCTTC
CDR3: CSADRTSGARYNEQFF

size: medium-sized
J: TRBJ1-5
D: NA
V: TRBV28
DNA: TGTGCCAGCAGCCTGGAGGGGCAGAAGCCCCAGCATTTT
CDR3: CASSLEGQKPQHF

size: medium-sized
J: TRBJ1-5
D: TRBD1
V: TRBV6-5
DNA: TGTGCCAGCAGGAGTTCGGGACAGGGAAGATATCAGCCCCAGCATTTT
CDR3: CASRSSGQGRYQPQHF

size: many
J: TRBJ2-3
D: NA
V: TRBV6-5
DNA: TGTGCCAGCAGTTACTCGACGGTGGAGGTTCTAGATACGCAGTATTTT
CDR3: CASSYSTVEVLDTQYF

size: NA
J: TRBJ1-1
D: NA
V: TRBV27
DNA: TGTGCCAGCAAGGGACAACAGAACACTGAAGCTTTCTTT
CDR3: CASKGQQNTEAFF

size: NA
J: TRBJ2-1
D: NA
V: TRBV6-1
DNA: TGTGCCAGCAGTGAAGCGCTTCTCGGGTACAATGAGCAGTTCTTC
CDR3: CASSEALLGYNEQFF

size: many
J: TRBJ1-2
D: TRBD1
V: TRBV13
DNA: TGTGCCAGCAGCTTAGGCATGAGCGGGACAGCTGGTGGCTACACCTTC
CDR3: CASSLGMSGTAGGYTF

size: NA
J: TRBJ2-2
D: NA
V: TRBV6-6
DNA: TGTGCCAGCAGTTACTCGACGGGGGCGGGCACCGGGGAGCTGTTTTTT
CDR3: CASSYSTGAGTGELFF

size: NA
J: TRBJ2-7
D: TRBD1
V: TRBV15
DNA: TGTGCCACCAGCCGAGCCGACAGGGGATCCTACGAGCAGTACTTC
CDR3: CATSRADRGSYEQYF

size: many
J: TRBJ2-2
D: TRBD2
V: TRBV11-3
DNA: TGTGCCAGCAGCCGGGACTATAACACCGGGGAGCTGTTTTTT
CDR3: CASSRDYNTGELFF

size: NA
J: TRBJ1-4
D: NA
V: TRBV7-2
DNA: TGTGCCAGCAGTCCCGAACGAGTTGGGAATGAAAAACTGTTTTTT
CDR3: CASSPERVGNEKLFF

size: many
J: TRBJ2-3
D: NA
V: TRBV7-2
DNA: TGTGCCAGCAGCTTCTCATCGGATACGCAGTATTTT
CDR3: CASSFSSDTQYF

size: many
J: TRBJ2-1
D: NA
V: TRBV30
DNA: TGTGCCTGCCAAGGGGGAAGCTCCTACAATGAGCAGTTCTTC
CDR3: CACQGGSSYNEQFF

size: few
J: TRBJ2-1
D: TRBD1
V: TRBV20-1
DNA: TGCAGTGCTAGAGATCGGTTGGGACAGGGAATCAATGAGCAGTTCTTC
CDR3: CSARDRLGQGINEQFF

size: few
J: TRBJ2-7
D: NA
V: TRBV29-1
DNA: TGCAGCGTTGCAGCTCGACAGCAATACGAGCAGTACTTC
CDR3: CSVAARQQYEQYF

size: many
J: TRBJ2-3
D: NA
V: TRBV28
DNA: TGTGCCAGCAGTTTGGTAGAGGGGACGCAGTATTTT
CDR3: CASSLVEGTQYF

size: NA
J: TRBJ1-3
D: NA
V: TRBV7-2
DNA: TGTGCCAGCAGCTTATCAGGGCTTTCTCTTGGAAACACCATATATTTT
CDR3: CASSLSGLSLGNTIYF

size: medium-sized
J: TRBJ1-5
D: NA
V: TRBV6-1
DNA: TGTGCCAGCAGTGAAGGGCCAGTTATGCCCCAGCATTTT
CDR3: CASSEGPVMPQHF

size: many
J: TRBJ2-7
D: NA
V: TRBV7-2
DNA: TGTGCCAGCAGCCTATCGAACGCCTACGAGCAGTACTTC
CDR3: CASSLSNAYEQYF